Below are 26 T cell receptor beta chains sequenced from a single sample in a study of T cell responses to AZD1222 COVID-19 vaccine. Measured with immunoSEQ multiplex PCR; TCRdb has only the in-frame clones, and not every one. The table lists under 95,000 clones, 85% to 90% of them singletons, with around 1.5% in the top ten. The sample was peripheral blood, taken 28 days after the second AZD1222 dose. The receptors were sampled from an adult who received the AZD1222 COVID-19 vaccine.

The rearrangement links TRBV28 to TRBJ2-7; 11 nucleotides align to TRBD1. Trimming cost V 5 bases and J 3 bases; bases outside gene matches: 9. CDR1 MDHEN and CDR2 SYDVKM come from the germline V gene. The CDR3 extends over 16 amino acids. CDR3 DNA: TGTGCCAGCAGTACCACCGGGACAGGGGGACTCTACGAGCAGTACTTC. It is translated as CASSTTGTGGLYEQYF.

The chain is built from TRBV3-1 (or the pseudogene TRBV3-2) and TRBJ1-2; 9 positions agree with TRBD1. J gave up 5 bases and V 3 bases, and 1 base lay outside the gene matches. Looked up from germline, CDR1 is LGHDT and CDR2 is YNNKEL (reference sequence). CDR3 length equals 13 residues. The CDR3 DNA reads TGTGCCAGCAGCCAGGACAGGGGTTATGGCTACACCTTC. It yields the protein CASSQDRGYGYTF.

The V and J genes are TRBV30 and TRBJ1-2, with D hard to call. Germline CDR1 is GTSNPN and CDR2 is SVGIG (reference sequence). Trimming removed 4 bases at V and 3 bases at J, with 9 bases between. The CDR3 is 12 amino acids. CDR3 protein: CAWTADDYGYTF. For the CDR3, the DNA is TGTGCCTGGACAGCAGACGACTATGGCTACACCTTC.

V is TRBV19 and J is TRBJ2-5; 10 bases line up with TRBD1. Germline V gene data show CDR1 as LNHDA and CDR2 as SQIVND (reference sequence). Trimming at V came to 6 bases and at J to 5 bases, leaving 6 bases not matched to a gene. The CDR3 contains 14 residues. The CDR3 sequence: CASSGRDRGETQYF. In nucleotides, the CDR3 is TGTGCCAGTAGCGGCCGGGACAGGGGCGAGACCCAGTACTTC.

CDR3: CASSPPTQPGFYGYTF. The DNA for the CDR3 is TGTGCCAGCAGCCCCCCCACACAGCCAGGGTTCTATGGCTACACCTTC. V is TRBV16 and J is TRBJ1-2, with D possibly being TRBD1 (5 bases). V was pared by 4 bases and J by 4 bases, with 19 bases between. Germline V CDR1 and CDR2: KGHSY, FQNENV. The CDR3 is made up of 16 amino acids.

The chain uses TRBV7-9 and TRBJ2-5, with a weak D call TRBD1 (5 bases). The CDR3 has 16 amino acids. Trimming removed 5 bases from V and 2 bases from J, with 18 bases in between. CDR1 SEHNR and CDR2 FQNEAQ come from the germline V gene (reference sequence). DNA of the CDR3: TGTGCCAGCAGCAACCGACATTGGGGCACGCAAGAGACCCAGTACTTC. Protein product: CASSNRHWGTQETQYF.

The genes are TRBV14 and TRBJ1-4; tentatively, D is TRBD1 (6 bases). The V end was cut by 0 bases, the J end by 8 bases, with 13 bases between. Germline V CDR1 and CDR2: SGHDN, FVKESK. This CDR3 is 15 amino acids long. This chain's CDR3 is CASSQDRTDREKLFF. The CDR3 bases are TGTGCCAGCAGCCAAGACAGGACAGATCGCGAAAAACTGTTTTTT.

This chain uses TRBV7-8 with TRBJ2-7; D is ambiguous. The CDR3 is made up of 13 amino acids. With 5 bases removed from V and 4 bases from J, the gap between germline ends came to 12 bases. The germline V gene has CDR1 SGHVS and CDR2 FQNEAQ. The CDR3, as DNA: TGTGCCAGCAGCACAAGGCAGGATTACGAGCAGTACTTC. Translated: CASSTRQDYEQYF.

The chain links TRBV7-3 to TRBJ2-2, with TRBD1 matching over 9 bases. Germline assignment: CDR1 SGHTA and CDR2 FQGTGA. This CDR3 is built from 17 residues. With 3 bases clipped from V and 0 bases from J, the junction kept 5 bases outside the gene matches. CDR3 amino acids: CASSFTGGRPNTGELFF. DNA of the CDR3: TGTGCCAGCAGCTTTACAGGGGGCCGGCCGAACACCGGGGAGCTGTTTTTT. The full variable domain, with the rest looked up from reference TRBV7-3 and TRBJ2-2, is GAGVSQTPSNKVTEKGKYVELRCDPISGHTALYWYRQSLGQGPEFLIYFQGTGAADDSGLPNDRFFAVRPEGSVSTLKIQRTERGDSAVYLCASSFTGGRPNTGELFFGEGSRLTVL.

V gene TRBV4-1 combines with J gene TRBJ1-6; TRBD1 is a possible D gene (6 bases). CDR3 length: 16 residues. V gave up 1 base and J gave up 3 bases, with 10 bases separating them. The V gene's germline CDR1 is MGHRA and CDR2 YSYEKL. In DNA, the CDR3 is TGCGCCAGCAGCCAAGTAGGAGGGGGCTATAATTCACCCCTCCACTTT. It codes for CASSQVGGGYNSPLHF.

The chain is built from TRBV7-3 and TRBJ2-1; 14 bases are shared with TRBD2. The CDR3 runs 17 residues. The germline gives CDR1 SGHTA, CDR2 FQGTGA. The trim removed 5 bases at V and 4 bases at J, leaving 7 bases unmatched. CDR3: CASSTRGTSGGYNEQFF. CDR3 sequence (DNA): TGTGCCAGCAGCACCCGAGGGACTAGCGGGGGTTACAATGAGCAGTTCTTC.

In the case of this clone: The junction departs from germline at one end; a sequencing error may be responsible. The chain links TRBV3-1 (or the pseudogene TRBV3-2) to TRBJ2-3; D unclear. CDR1 is LGHDT and CDR2 is YNNKEL in the germline V gene (reference sequence). This CDR3 spans 15 amino acids. CDR3: CASSKELQGTDTQYF. The CDR3 nucleotides are TGTGCCAGCAGCAAAGAATTGCAGGGCACAGATACGCAGTATTTT.

This chain connects TRBV5-1 to TRBJ1-1; the match to TRBD1 covers 7 bases. This CDR3 comprises 15 residues. Germline assignment: CDR1 SGHRS and CDR2 YFSETQ. The V and J ends lost 0 bases and 5 bases, in that order; junction bases with no gene match: 7. Here the CDR3 DNA reads TGCGCCAGCAGCTTGGGTGACAGGGTCGGAACTGAAGCTTTCTTT. Translating it yields CASSLGDRVGTEAFF.

The chain employs TRBV2 and TRBJ1-5; D gene uncertain. V lost 2 bases and J 5 bases, leaving 16 bases between the germline ends. CDR3 size: 16 residues. CDR1 is SNHLY and CDR2 is FYNNEI in the germline V gene. The CDR3 region has the DNA TGTGCCAGCAGTGAATCCATGTTAGGCCTAGATCAGCCCCAGCATTTT. Its protein is CASSESMLGLDQPQHF.

The V call is TRBV28, the J call TRBJ1-1; D unresolved. This CDR3 spans 12 amino acids. Per germline, CDR1 MDHEN and CDR2 SYDVKM. V gave up 7 bases and J gave up 3 bases, with 9 bases separating them. CDR3 region: CASINSYTEAFF. The CDR3 nucleotides read TGTGCCAGCATCAATTCTTACACTGAAGCTTTCTTT.

V and J are TRBV27 and TRBJ1-1, with D perhaps TRBD1 (6 bases). Germline V lookup: CDR1 MNHEY, CDR2 SMNVEV (reference sequence). V was cut by 7 bases and J by 4 bases, with 13 bases left in between. The CDR3 runs 13 residues. CDR3 nucleotide sequence: TGTGCCAGCAAGTTACAGGGAGGCACTGAAGCTTTCTTT. It yields the protein CASKLQGGTEAFF.

The J gene is TRBJ1-6, the V gene TRBV2, with D perhaps TRBD1 (5 bases). V gave up 3 bases and J gave up 7 bases, with 16 bases separating them. CDR1 SNHLY and CDR2 FYNNEI come from the germline V gene. The CDR3 runs to 16 residues. The CDR3 region is CASSDRSTRGNSPLHF. CDR3 nucleotide sequence: TGTGCCAGCAGTGACCGGAGCACCCGGGGGAATTCACCCCTCCACTTT.

The chain carries TRBV28 and TRBJ1-1; possible D gene TRBD1, 5 bases. This CDR3 is 16 amino acids long. The germline gives CDR1 MDHEN, CDR2 SYDVKM. Trimming took 5 bases from V and 0 from J, leaving 16 bases between them. The CDR3 DNA is TGTGCCAGCAGTGCCCGACAGTTCAGCATGAACACTGAAGCTTTCTTT. Translating it yields CASSARQFSMNTEAFF.

J is TRBJ1-2 and V is TRBV3-1 (or the pseudogene TRBV3-2); D unresolved. V was pared by 0 bases and J by 8 bases, with 13 bases between. The CDR3 extends over 14 amino acids. Germline V gives CDR1 LGHDT, CDR2 YNNKEL (reference sequence). The CDR3: CASSQEPLGLGYTF. In DNA, the CDR3 is TGTGCCAGCAGCCAAGAGCCCCTAGGGCTCGGCTACACCTTC.

The V gene is TRBV28, the J gene TRBJ2-3; D is uncertain. The V and J ends lost 6 bases and 8 bases respectively, with 12 bases between them. Germline CDR1 MDHEN, CDR2 SYDVKM. This CDR3 is built from 12 residues. The CDR3 region has the DNA TGTGCCAGCAGCCCAACCCAAGGTACGCAGTATTTT. This gives the protein CASSPTQGTQYF.

The J gene is TRBJ1-1, the V gene TRBV13; 8 bases fit TRBD1. Trimming removed 1 base from V and 0 bases from J; junction bases left unmatched: 10. Germline V gene data show CDR1 as PRHDT and CDR2 as FYEKMQ (reference sequence). CDR3 length: 18 residues. CDR3 loop: CASSLAWTGTRMNTEAFF. DNA of the CDR3: TGTGCCAGCAGCTTAGCCTGGACAGGGACGAGAATGAACACTGAAGCTTTCTTT.

The chain couples TRBV2 to TRBJ2-3; TRBD2 might be the D (6 bases). The CDR3 loop spans 16 amino acids. Germline V gene data show CDR1 as SNHLY and CDR2 as FYNNEI. The V and J ends lost 3 bases and 2 bases respectively, with 15 bases between them. The CDR3 nucleotides read TGTGCCAGCAGTGACAGGCGGGGCTTTTTCACAGATACGCAGTATTTT. Its protein product is CASSDRRGFFTDTQYF.

The chain uses TRBV28 and TRBJ1-1; 9 bases match TRBD1. Trimming at V came to 7 bases and at J to 5 bases, leaving 8 bases not matched to a gene. The CDR3 runs 14 residues. Germline-derived CDR1 and CDR2 are MDHEN and SYDVKM. CDR3 sequence (DNA): TGTGCCAGCACCACAGGGGGCGCATATACTGAAGCTTTCTTT. Residues: CASTTGGAYTEAFF.

V and J are TRBV5-1 and TRBJ1-1; tentative D call: TRBD1 (5 bases). This CDR3 has 15 residues. Germline V lookup: CDR1 SGHRS, CDR2 YFSETQ. Trimming removed 5 bases from V and 1 base from J, with 15 bases in between. The DNA of the CDR3 is TGCGCCAGCAGGCCTCGGGGCAGTACGAACACTGAAGCTTTCTTT. It translates to CASRPRGSTNTEAFF.

This clone was recorded only once. J is TRBJ2-2 and V is TRBV5-8; TRBD1 might be the D (6 bases). Trimming removed 4 bases at V and 0 bases at J, with 13 bases between. The germline CDR1 and CDR2 sequences are SGHTS and YDEGEE. The CDR3 is 16 amino acids. CDR3 nucleotides: TGTGCCAGCAGCGGGCGGACAGCAACGAACACCGGGGAGCTGTTTTTT. It yields the protein CASSGRTATNTGELFF.

The CDR3 here is CASCWGLNTEAFF. CDR3 in DNA: TGTGCCAGCTGTTGGGGGCTGAACACTGAAGCTTTCTTT. The chain has TRBV12-3 or TRBV12-4 and TRBJ1-1; a weak D match, TRBD1 (6 bases). Trimming pared 8 bases from V and 0 bases from J, leaving 10 bases between. The CDR3 contains 13 residues.